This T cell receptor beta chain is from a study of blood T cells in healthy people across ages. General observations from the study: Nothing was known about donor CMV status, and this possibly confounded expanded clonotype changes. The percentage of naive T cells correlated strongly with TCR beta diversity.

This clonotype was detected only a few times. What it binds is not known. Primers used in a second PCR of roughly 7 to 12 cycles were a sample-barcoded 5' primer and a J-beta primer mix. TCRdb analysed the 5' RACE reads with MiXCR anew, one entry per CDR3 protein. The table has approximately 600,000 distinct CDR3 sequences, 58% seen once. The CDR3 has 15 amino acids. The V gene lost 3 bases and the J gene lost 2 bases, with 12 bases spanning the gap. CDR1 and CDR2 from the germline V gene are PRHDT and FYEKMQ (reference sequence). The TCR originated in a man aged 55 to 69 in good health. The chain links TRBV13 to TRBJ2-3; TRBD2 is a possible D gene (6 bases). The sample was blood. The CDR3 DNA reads TGTGCCAGCAGCTTGGAAGGGAGGTACACAGATACGCAGTATTTT. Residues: CASSLEGRYTDTQYF.